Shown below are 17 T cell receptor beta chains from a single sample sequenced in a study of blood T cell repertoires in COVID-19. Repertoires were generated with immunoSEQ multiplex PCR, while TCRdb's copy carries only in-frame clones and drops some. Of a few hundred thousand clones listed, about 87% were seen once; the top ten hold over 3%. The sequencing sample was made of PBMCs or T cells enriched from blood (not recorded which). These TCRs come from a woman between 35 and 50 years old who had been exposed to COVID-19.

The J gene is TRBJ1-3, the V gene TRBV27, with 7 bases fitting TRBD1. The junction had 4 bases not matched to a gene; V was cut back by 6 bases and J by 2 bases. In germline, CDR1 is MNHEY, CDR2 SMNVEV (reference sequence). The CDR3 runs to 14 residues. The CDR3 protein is CASRKTGTGNTIYF. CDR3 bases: TGTGCCAGCAGGAAGACAGGGACTGGAAACACCATATATTTT.

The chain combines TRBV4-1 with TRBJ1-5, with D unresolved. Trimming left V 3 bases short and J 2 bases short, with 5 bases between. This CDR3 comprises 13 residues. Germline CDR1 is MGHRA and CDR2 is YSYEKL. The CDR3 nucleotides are TGCGCCAGCAGCCACGGGGGCAATCAGCCCCAGCATTTT. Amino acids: CASSHGGNQPQHF.

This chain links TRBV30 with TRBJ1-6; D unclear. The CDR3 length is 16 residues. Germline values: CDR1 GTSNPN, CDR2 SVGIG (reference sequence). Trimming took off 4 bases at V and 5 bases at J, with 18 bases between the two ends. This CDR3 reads CAWKGDAADHNSPLHF. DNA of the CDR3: TGTGCCTGGAAAGGTGATGCGGCAGATCATAATTCACCCCTCCACTTT.

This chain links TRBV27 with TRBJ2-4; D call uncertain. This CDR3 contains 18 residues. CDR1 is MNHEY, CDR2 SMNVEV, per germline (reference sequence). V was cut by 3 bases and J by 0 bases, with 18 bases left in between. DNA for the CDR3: TGTGCCAGCAGTTTTTTGATGGTCCCAGGCTTAGCCAAAAACATTCAGTACTTC. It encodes CASSFLMVPGLAKNIQYF.

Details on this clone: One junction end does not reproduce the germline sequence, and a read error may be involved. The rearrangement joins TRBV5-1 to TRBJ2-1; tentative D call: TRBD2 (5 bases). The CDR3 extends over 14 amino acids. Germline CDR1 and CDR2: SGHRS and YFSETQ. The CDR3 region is CASSLPGSIKEQFF. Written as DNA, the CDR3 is TGTGCCAGCAGCTTGCCGGGATCAATTAAGGAGCAGTTCTTC.

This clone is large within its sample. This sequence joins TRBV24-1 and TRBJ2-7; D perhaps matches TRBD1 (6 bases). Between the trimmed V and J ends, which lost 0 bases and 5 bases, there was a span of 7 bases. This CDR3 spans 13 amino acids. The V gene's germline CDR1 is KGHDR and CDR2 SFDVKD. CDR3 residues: CATSDLQGHEQYV. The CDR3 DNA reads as TGTGCCACCAGTGATTTGCAGGGGCACGAGCAGTACGTC.

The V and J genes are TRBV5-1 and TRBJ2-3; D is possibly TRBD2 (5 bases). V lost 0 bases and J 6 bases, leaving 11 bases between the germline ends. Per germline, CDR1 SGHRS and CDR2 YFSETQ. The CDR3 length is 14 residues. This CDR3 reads CASSLASGSDTQYF. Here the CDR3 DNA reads TGCGCCAGCAGCTTGGCCTCTGGGAGCGATACGCAGTATTTT.

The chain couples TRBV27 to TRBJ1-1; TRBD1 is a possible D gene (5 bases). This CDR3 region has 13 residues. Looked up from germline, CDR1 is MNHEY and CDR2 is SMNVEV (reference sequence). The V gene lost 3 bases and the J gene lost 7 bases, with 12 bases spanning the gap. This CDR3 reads CASSFRDLREAFF. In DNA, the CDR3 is TGTGCCAGCAGTTTCCGGGACTTGCGTGAAGCTTTCTTT.

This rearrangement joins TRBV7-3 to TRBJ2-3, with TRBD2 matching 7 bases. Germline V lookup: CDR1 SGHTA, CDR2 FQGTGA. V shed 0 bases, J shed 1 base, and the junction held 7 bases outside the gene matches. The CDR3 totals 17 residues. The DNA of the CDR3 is TGTGCCAGCAGCTTAACGCTGCGCGGGGGTCGCACAGATACGCAGTATTTT. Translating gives CASSLTLRGGRTDTQYF.

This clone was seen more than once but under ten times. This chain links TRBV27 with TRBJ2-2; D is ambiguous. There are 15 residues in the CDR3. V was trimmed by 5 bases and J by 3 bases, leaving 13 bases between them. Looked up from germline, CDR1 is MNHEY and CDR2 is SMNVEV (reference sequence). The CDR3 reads CASSEYLSHTGELFF. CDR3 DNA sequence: TGTGCCAGCAGTGAATACCTATCCCACACCGGGGAGCTGTTTTTT.

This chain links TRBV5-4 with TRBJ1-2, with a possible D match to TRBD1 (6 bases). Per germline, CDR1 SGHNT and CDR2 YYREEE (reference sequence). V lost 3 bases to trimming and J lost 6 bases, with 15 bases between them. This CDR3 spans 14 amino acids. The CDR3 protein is CASSSTSSGDGYTF. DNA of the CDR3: TGTGCCAGCAGCTCAACTTCCTCAGGGGATGGCTACACCTTC.

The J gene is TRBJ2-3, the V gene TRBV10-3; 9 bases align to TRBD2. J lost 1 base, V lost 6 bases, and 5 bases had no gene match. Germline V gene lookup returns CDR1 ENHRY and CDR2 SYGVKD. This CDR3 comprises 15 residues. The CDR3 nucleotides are TGTGCCATCAGGGCGACTAGCGGACGCACAGATACGCAGTATTTT. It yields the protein CAIRATSGRTDTQYF.

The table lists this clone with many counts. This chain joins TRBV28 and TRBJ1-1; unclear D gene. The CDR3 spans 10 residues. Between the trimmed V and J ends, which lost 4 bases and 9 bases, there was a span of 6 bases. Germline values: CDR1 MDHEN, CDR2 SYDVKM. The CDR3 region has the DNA TGTGCCAGCAGTTCGTATCAAGCTTTCTTT. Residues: CASSSYQAFF.

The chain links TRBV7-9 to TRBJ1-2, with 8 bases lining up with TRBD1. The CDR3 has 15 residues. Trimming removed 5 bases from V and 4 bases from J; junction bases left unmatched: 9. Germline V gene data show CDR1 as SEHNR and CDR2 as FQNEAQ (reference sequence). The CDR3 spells CASSLPTGEGYGYTF. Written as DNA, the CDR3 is TGTGCCAGCAGCCTCCCGACAGGGGAGGGCTATGGCTACACCTTC.

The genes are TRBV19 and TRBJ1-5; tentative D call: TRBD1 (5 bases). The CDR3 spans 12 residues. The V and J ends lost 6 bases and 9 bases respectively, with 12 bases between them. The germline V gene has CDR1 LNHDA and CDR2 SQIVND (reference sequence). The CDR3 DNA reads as TGTGCCAGTAGCCAAGGGGAAGGGCCCCAGCATTTT. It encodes CASSQGEGPQHF. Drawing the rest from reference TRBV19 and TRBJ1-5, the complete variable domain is DGGITQSPKYLFRKEGQNVTLSCEQNLNHDAMYWYRQDPGQGLRLIYYSQIVNDFQKGDIAEGYSVSREKKESFPLTVTSAQKNPTAFYLCASSQGEGPQHFGDGTRLSIL.

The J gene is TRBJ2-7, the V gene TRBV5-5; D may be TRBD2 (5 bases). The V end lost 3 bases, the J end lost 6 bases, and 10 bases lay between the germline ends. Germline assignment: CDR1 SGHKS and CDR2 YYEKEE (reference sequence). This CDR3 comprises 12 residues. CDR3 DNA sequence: TGTGCCAGCAGCTACGGAGGTTTCGAGCAGTACGTC. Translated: CASSYGGFEQYV.

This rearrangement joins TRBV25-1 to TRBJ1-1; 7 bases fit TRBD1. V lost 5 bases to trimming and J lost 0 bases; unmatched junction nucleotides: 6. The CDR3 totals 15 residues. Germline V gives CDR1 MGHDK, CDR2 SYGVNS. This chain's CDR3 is CASSQRGPMNTEAFF. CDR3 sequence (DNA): TGTGCCAGCAGTCAGAGGGGGCCTATGAACACTGAAGCTTTCTTT.